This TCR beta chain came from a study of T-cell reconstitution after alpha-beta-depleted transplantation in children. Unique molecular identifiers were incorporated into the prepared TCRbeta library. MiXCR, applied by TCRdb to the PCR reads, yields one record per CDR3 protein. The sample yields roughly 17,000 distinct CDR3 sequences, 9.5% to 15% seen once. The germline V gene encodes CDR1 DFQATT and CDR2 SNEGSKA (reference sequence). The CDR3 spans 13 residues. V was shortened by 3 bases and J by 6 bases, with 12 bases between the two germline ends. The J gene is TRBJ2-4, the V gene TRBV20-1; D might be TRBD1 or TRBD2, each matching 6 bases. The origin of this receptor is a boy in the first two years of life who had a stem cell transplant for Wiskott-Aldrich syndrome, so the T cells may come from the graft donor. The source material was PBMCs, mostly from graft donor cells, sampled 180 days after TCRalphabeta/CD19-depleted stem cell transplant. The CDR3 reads CSARWGALNIQYF. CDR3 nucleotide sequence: TGCAGTGCTAGGTGGGGGGCCCTAAACATTCAGTACTTC.